This T cell receptor beta chain was sequenced for a study of blood T cell repertoires in COVID-19. About the research overall: Spain, Italy and the United States supplied samples that represented acute and convalescent COVID-19.

As handled by the study authors: Reference gene primer amplification in the assay estimated nucleated cell counts. This table comes from immunoSEQ multiplex PCR, and its TCRdb copy is limited to in-frame clones, with some not included. The V and J calls and the clone size are those of that table, but D and trimming were determined from the DNA. The sample has hundreds of thousands of clones, 86% seen once; the top ten hold roughly 1.6%. CDR3 length equals 13 residues. Germline V lookup: CDR1 MDHEN, CDR2 SYDVKM. V trimming: 8 bases; J trimming: 7 bases; junction bases outside the gene matches: 5. The source material was peripheral blood. The receptor's source is a woman aged 60-75 years who had recovered from COVID-19. V is TRBV28 and J is TRBJ1-2; 12 bases fit TRBD1. The chain's CDR3 is CASGTGGVSGYTF. In nucleotides, the CDR3 is TGTGCCAGCGGGACAGGGGGCGTAAGTGGCTACACCTTC.